The rows below give T cell receptor beta chains drawn from one sample of a study of Ad26.COV2.S vaccination and SARS-CoV-2 variants. Generated by immunoSEQ multiplex PCR, the TCRdb table keeps only in-frame clones and is missing some. The top ten hold approximately 5.1% of the sample, which has under 150,000 clones, around 86% seen once. The specimen comprised peripheral blood, sampled after recovery from COVID-19. The receptors shown here come from a human donor who had recovered from COVID-19. Each CDR3 is given with its conserved first and last residue. D genes are given only for firm matches. For some rows the clone size is stated as once, few or many, or as a class when expanded; others skip it.

clone size | CDR3 length | D gene | J gene | V gene | CDR3 protein | CDR3 DNA
few | 13 | NA | TRBJ2-2 | TRBV28 | CASSHPDTGELFF | TGTGCCAGCAGTCATCCGGACACCGGGGAGCTGTTTTTT
NA | 13 | NA | TRBJ1-5 | TRBV27 | CASSLTVNQPQHF | TGTGCCAGCAGTCTAACAGTTAATCAGCCCCAGCATTTT
once | 15 | NA | TRBJ2-7 | TRBV11-2 | CASSPPQTGYYEQYF | TGTGCCAGCAGCCCCCCTCAGACAGGTTATTACGAGCAGTACTTC
few | 15 | NA | TRBJ1-6 | TRBV7-9 | CASSPQVAQDSPLHF | TGTGCCAGCAGCCCCCAGGTGGCCCAGGATTCACCCCTCCACTTT
few | 16 | TRBD1 | TRBJ2-7 | TRBV4-3 | CASSQERATGVYEQYF | TGCGCCAGCAGCCAAGAACGAGCGACAGGGGTCTACGAGCAGTACTTC
NA | 16 | TRBD2 | TRBJ2-5 | TRBV10-3 | CAISESLTSGDETQYF | TGTGCCATCAGTGAGTCCCTGACTAGCGGGGATGAGACCCAGTACTTC
few | 14 | NA | TRBJ1-6 | TRBV10-1 | CASSEQGILSPLHF | TGCGCCAGCAGTGAACAGGGCATCCTATCACCCCTCCACTTT
NA | 11 | NA | TRBJ2-3 | TRBV20-1 | CSATPSNTQYF | TGCAGTGCTACTCCCTCAAATACGCAGTATTTT
NA | 15 | NA | TRBJ2-2 | TRBV24-1 | CATSDLSRNTGELFF | TGTGCCACCAGTGATTTATCGAGGAACACCGGGGAGCTGTTTTTT
NA | 16 | NA | TRBJ2-5 | TRBV27 | CASSPSYSGGRETQYF | TGTGCCAGCAGTCCGAGTTATTCTGGAGGGAGGGAGACCCAGTACTTC
few | 16 | TRBD1 | TRBJ2-3 | TRBV9 | CASSAYWGTGTDTQYF | TGTGCCAGCAGCGCTTATTGGGGGACAGGCACAGATACGCAGTATTTT
NA | 15 | TRBD2 | TRBJ2-5 | TRBV15 | CATTLAGVYQETQYF | TGTGCCACTACTCTAGCGGGGGTGTACCAAGAGACCCAGTACTTC
NA | 15 | NA | TRBJ1-1 | TRBV5-4 | CASSPLGSVDTEAFF | TGTGCCAGCAGCCCCCTGGGCTCGGTGGACACTGAAGCTTTCTTT
NA | 17 | TRBD2 | TRBJ2-1 | TRBV15 | CATSRRGGLALVDEQFF | TGTGCCACCAGCAGGCGAGGGGGACTAGCCTTGGTGGATGAGCAGTTCTTC
NA | 13 | NA | TRBJ1-5 | TRBV4-3 | CASSQDRVQPQHF | TGCGCCAGCAGCCAAGACAGGGTGCAGCCCCAGCATTTT
NA | 14 | NA | TRBJ1-3 | TRBV15 | CATSRVGSGNTIYF | TGTGCCACCAGCAGAGTAGGGTCTGGAAACACCATATATTTT
NA | 17 | TRBD2 | TRBJ2-1 | TRBV2 | CASSPNGLAGVYNEQFF | TGTGCCAGCAGTCCTAACGGACTAGCGGGGGTATACAATGAGCAGTTCTTC
NA | 12 | NA | TRBJ1-5 | TRBV2 | CASRDSNQPQHF | TGTGCCAGCAGGGACTCCAATCAGCCCCAGCATTTT
once | 16 | TRBD1 | TRBJ2-7 | TRBV10-3 | CAISEFTGTGRREQYF | TGTGCCATCAGTGAATTCACCGGGACAGGGCGACGCGAGCAGTACTTC
NA | 14 | NA | TRBJ1-1 | TRBV18 | CASSPDIPNTEAFF | TGTGCCAGCTCACCGGACATCCCGAACACTGAAGCTTTCTTT
NA | 16 | TRBD1 | TRBJ1-2 | TRBV19 | CASSDFRTGGDYGYTF | TGTGCCAGTAGTGACTTCAGGACAGGGGGCGACTATGGCTACACCTTC
NA | 13 | TRBD2 | TRBJ2-5 | TRBV5-1 | CASSSSGEETQYF | TGCGCCAGCAGCTCTAGCGGGGAAGAGACCCAGTACTTC
NA | 13 | TRBD1 | TRBJ1-2 | TRBV4-3 | CASSQVSGGGYTF | TGCGCCAGCAGCCAAGTTTCAGGGGGAGGCTACACCTTC
NA | 13 | NA | TRBJ1-2 | TRBV29-1 | CSDRGDTTYGYTF | TGCAGCGACCGGGGGGACACGACCTATGGCTACACCTTC